One sample yielded the 12 T cell receptor beta chains listed below, sequenced in a study of monozygotic twins with inflammatory bowel disease. Each CDR3 protein gets one entry in TCRdb, which reprocessed the 5' RACE reads and gives no DNA. In total, the table holds about 130,000 distinct CDR3 sequences. Sequenced: blood. These receptors came from a human donor with ulcerative colitis or Crohn's disease, or a healthy co-twin of an affected twin (not recorded which).

The chain is built from TRBV25-1 and TRBJ2-5; the TCRdb D gene call, TRBD1, has no DNA to confirm it. Per germline, CDR1 MGHDK and CDR2 SYGVNS. CDR3 length equals 15 residues. CDR3 residues: CASSETPGPRGTQYF.

V usage is TRBV4-3 and J usage is TRBJ2-3; TCRdb lists TRBD2, though no DNA is available to test this call. Per germline, CDR1 LGHNA and CDR2 YSLEER. CDR3 length equals 15 residues. The CDR3 spells CASSQGPEEADTQYF.

The chain combines TRBV30 with TRBJ2-4. Germline assignment: CDR1 GTSNPN and CDR2 SVGIG (reference sequence). This CDR3 region has 13 residues. The CDR3 loop reads CAWSVLAKNIQYF.

The CDR3 sequence is CASSYTQGTGELFF. The V gene is TRBV6-5, the J gene TRBJ2-2; checking the TCRdb D call of TRBD1 is not possible without DNA. Germline lookup yields CDR1 MNHEY and CDR2 SVGAGI. The CDR3 runs to 14 residues.

V is TRBV29-1 and J is TRBJ2-5; TCRdb lists TRBD2, though no DNA is available to test this call. From germline, CDR1 is SQVTM and CDR2 ANQGSEA. The CDR3 extends over 14 amino acids. The CDR3 is CSVDLAGGRETQYF. Full variable domain (remainder filled in from reference TRBV29-1 and TRBJ2-5): SAVISQKPSRDICQRGTSLTIQCQVDSQVTMMFWYRQQPGQSLTLIATANQGSEATYESGFVIDKFPISRPNLTFSTLTVSNMSPEDSSIYLCSVDLAGGRETQYFGPGTRLLVL.

This rearrangement joins TRBV9 to TRBJ2-2; TCRdb returns TRBD2, unconfirmable since there is no DNA. There are 15 residues in the CDR3. From germline, CDR1 is SGDLS and CDR2 YYNGEE. The chain's CDR3 is CASSVGSSMFGELFF. The full variable domain, rest sourced from reference TRBV9 and TRBJ2-2, is DSGVTQTPKHLITATGQRVTLRCSPRSGDLSVYWYQQSLDQGLQFLIQYYNGEERAKGNILERFSAQQFPDLHSELNLSSLELGDSALYFCASSVGSSMFGELFFGEGSRLTVL.

V is TRBV30 and J is TRBJ2-7; there is no DNA to check the TCRdb D call of TRBD2. CDR1 and CDR2 (germline): GTSNPN, SVGIG (reference sequence). The CDR3 contains 16 residues. The CDR3 loop reads CAWNFEGLAASYEQYF.

The chain carries TRBV7-3 and TRBJ2-3. Per germline, CDR1 SGHTA and CDR2 FQGTGA. CDR3 size: 12 residues. The chain's CDR3 is CASSLNEDTQYF.

The chain employs TRBV29-1 and TRBJ2-3. The CDR3 length is 12 residues. Germline values: CDR1 SQVTM, CDR2 ANQGSEA. The CDR3 spells CSTSTLTDTQYF.

V usage is TRBV12-3 or TRBV12-4 and J usage is TRBJ1-5; TCRdb's assignment of TRBD1 cannot be checked, as there is no DNA. The CDR3 is 11 residues long. The CDR3 loop reads CASGGDQPQHF.

The rearrangement uses TRBV9 and TRBJ2-1. Germline-derived CDR1 and CDR2 are SGDLS and YYNGEE. The CDR3 sequence is 13 residues long. The CDR3 loop is CASSVTSSNEQFF. The entire variable domain, with the rest obtained from reference TRBV9 and TRBJ2-1, is as follows: DSGVTQTPKHLITATGQRVTLRCSPRSGDLSVYWYQQSLDQGLQFLIQYYNGEERAKGNILERFSAQQFPDLHSELNLSSLELGDSALYFCASSVTSSNEQFFGPGTRLTVL.

This rearrangement joins TRBV7-3 to TRBJ1-2; TCRdb selects TRBD1, and the lack of DNA leaves this call unchecked. The CDR3 is made up of 15 amino acids. Looked up from germline, CDR1 is SGHTA and CDR2 is FQGTGA. The CDR3 region is CASSLIGGSQYGYTF. The whole variable domain, filled in from reference TRBV7-3 and TRBJ1-2, reads GAGVSQTPSNKVTEKGKYVELRCDPISGHTALYWYRQSLGQGPEFLIYFQGTGAADDSGLPNDRFFAVRPEGSVSTLKIQRTERGDSAVYLCASSLIGGSQYGYTFGSGTRLTVV.